This TCR beta chain was identified in a study of cytomegalovirus exposure and HLA in healthy donors. The germline V gene has CDR1 MNHEY and CDR2 SVGAGI. The CDR3 covers 14 residues. After removal of 2 bases from V and 6 bases from J, the junction contained 6 bases not matched to a gene. This clone was seen just once. The PCR ran on 60 Vbeta and 13 Jbeta primers. Measured with immunoSEQ multiplex PCR; TCRdb has only the in-frame clones, and not every one. The sample has about 180,000 clones, 60% to 85% seen once. The TCR sequence derives from a male donor in good health and CMV-seronegative. Specimen: PBMCs. The V gene is TRBV6-5, the J gene TRBJ2-7; TRBD2 matches 8 bases. As DNA, the CDR3 is TGTGCCAGCAGTTACAGCTGGACTAGCAGCGAGCAGTACTTC. It codes for CASSYSWTSSEQYF.